Here is one T cell receptor (beta chain) with its context. Its cognate antigen is unknown. A much larger clone differs by one base, so this may be a read error. The CDR3 sequence is 13 residues long. The J segment lost 3 bases and the V segment lost 5 bases, leaving 1 base of the junction unmatched. Germline values: CDR1 SQVTM, CDR2 ANQGSEA. This entry comes from a study of post-analysis software for immune sequencing data. Study information: Patients had relapsing-remitting, secondary progressive or progressive-relapsing multiple sclerosis; some lacked subtype. Notes on the study in general: Controls had significantly higher normalized Chao1 diversity than multiple sclerosis patients. Samples sharing a preparation batch grouped tightly together when assessed by F measure. Elevated frequency relative to controls characterized several TRBV segments in patients, TRBV5-6, TRBV5-1 and TRBV20-1 among them.

Built from TCR beta cDNA, the libraries had unique molecular identifiers in them. T cells numbering roughly 0.95 to 11 million gave rise to 450,000 to 550,000 cDNA molecules. From the PCR reads, TCRdb called clonotypes with MiXCR, one entry per CDR3 protein. Of 550,000 to 700,000 distinct CDR3 sequences listed, roughly 47% are singletons. The sequence was collected from a girl under 18 with multiple sclerosis. The sequencing input was blood. The gene calls are TRBV29-1 and TRBJ2-1; TRBD2 aligns across 10 bases. Here the CDR3 DNA reads TGCAGCGTTAAGCGGGGGGGCTACAATGAGCAGTTCTTC. It yields the protein CSVKRGGYNEQFF.